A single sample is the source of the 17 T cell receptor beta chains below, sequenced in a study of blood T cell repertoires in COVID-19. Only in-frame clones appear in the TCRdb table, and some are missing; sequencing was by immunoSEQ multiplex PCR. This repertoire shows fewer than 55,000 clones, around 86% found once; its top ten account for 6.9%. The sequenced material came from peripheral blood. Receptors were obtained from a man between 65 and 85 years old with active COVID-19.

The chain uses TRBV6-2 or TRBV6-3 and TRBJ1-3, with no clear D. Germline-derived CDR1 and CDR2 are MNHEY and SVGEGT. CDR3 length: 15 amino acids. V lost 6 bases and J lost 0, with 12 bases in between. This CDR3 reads CASSPRVSSGNTIYF. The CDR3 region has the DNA TGTGCCAGCAGCCCCCGGGTGAGCTCTGGAAACACCATATATTTT.

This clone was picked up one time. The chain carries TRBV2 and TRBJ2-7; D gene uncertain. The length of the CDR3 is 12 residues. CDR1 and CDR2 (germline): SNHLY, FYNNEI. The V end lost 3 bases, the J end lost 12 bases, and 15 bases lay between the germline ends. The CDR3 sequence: CASSDPGSTTYF. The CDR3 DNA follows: TGTGCCAGCAGTGATCCCGGAAGCACTACGTACTTC.

The CDR3 DNA reads TGTGCCAGCAGCGTAGGGCAGGGGGGCGAGCAGTACTTC. Its protein product is CASSVGQGGEQYF. This chain joins TRBV9 and TRBJ2-7, with D maybe TRBD1 (7 bases). Germline CDR1 and CDR2: SGDLS and YYNGEE. There are 13 residues in the CDR3. Trimming took off 0 bases at V and 6 bases at J, with 10 bases between the two ends.

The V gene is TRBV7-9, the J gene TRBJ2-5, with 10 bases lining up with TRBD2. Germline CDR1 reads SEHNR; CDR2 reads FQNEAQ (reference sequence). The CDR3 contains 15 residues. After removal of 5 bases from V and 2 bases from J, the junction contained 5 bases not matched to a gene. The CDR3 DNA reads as TGTGCCAGCAGCCGGACTAGCGGCCTTCAAGAGACCCAGTACTTC. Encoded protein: CASSRTSGLQETQYF.

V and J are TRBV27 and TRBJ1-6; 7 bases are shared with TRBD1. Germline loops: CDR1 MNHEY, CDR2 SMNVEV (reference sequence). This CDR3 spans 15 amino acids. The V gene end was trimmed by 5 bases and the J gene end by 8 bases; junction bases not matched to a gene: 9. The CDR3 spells CASSTTTGADSPLHF. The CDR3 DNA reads TGTGCCAGCAGTACCACTACAGGGGCGGATTCACCCCTCCACTTT.

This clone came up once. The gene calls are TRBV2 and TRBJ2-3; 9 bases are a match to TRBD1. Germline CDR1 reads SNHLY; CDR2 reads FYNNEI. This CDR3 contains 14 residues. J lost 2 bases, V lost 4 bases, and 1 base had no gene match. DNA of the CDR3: TGTGCCAGCAGTGGGGACAGGGCCACAGATACGCAGTATTTT. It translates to CASSGDRATDTQYF.

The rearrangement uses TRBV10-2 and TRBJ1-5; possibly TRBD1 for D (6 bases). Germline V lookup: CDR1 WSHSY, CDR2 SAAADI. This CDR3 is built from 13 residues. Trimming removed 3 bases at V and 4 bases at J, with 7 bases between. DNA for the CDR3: TGCGCCAGCAGTGAACAGGGAAATCAGCCCCAGCATTTT. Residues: CASSEQGNQPQHF.

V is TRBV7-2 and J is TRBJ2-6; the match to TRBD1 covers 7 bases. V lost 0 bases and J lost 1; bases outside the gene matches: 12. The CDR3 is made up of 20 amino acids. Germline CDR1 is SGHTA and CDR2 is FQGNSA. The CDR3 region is CASSLARHRGLGSGANVLTF. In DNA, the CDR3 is TGTGCCAGCAGCTTAGCCCGGCACAGGGGATTGGGATCTGGGGCCAACGTCCTGACTTTC.

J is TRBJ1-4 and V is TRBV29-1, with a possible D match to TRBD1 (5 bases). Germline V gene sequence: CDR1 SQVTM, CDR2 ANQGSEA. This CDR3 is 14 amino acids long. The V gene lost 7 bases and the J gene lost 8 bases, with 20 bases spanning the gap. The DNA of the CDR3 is TGCAGCGCTCGCAGGGCTTCCAAGGGGGAAAAACTGTTTTTT. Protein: CSARRASKGEKLFF.

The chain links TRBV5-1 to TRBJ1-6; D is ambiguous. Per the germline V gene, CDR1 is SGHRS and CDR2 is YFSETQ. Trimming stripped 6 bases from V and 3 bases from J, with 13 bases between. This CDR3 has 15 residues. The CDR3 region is CASTAAPGYNSPLHF. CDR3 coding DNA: TGCGCCAGCACCGCCGCCCCGGGCTATAATTCACCCCTCCACTTT.

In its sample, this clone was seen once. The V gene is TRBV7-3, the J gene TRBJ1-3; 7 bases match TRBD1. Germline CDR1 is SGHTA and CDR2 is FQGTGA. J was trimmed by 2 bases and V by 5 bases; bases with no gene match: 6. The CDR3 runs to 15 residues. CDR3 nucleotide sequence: TGTGCCAGCAGCACCTCAGGGGGTACTGGAAACACCATATATTTT. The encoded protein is CASSTSGGTGNTIYF.

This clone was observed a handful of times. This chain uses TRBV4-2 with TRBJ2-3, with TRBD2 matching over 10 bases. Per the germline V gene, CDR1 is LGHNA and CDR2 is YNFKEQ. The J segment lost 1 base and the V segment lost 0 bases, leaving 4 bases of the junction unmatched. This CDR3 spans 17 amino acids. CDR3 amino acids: CASSQDPGTSGTDTQYF. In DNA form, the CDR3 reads TGTGCCAGCAGCCAAGATCCCGGGACTAGCGGCACAGATACGCAGTATTTT.

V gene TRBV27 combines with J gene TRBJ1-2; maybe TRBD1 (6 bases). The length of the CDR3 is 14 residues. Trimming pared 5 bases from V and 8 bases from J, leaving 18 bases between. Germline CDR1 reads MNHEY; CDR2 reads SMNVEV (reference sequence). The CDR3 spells CASSSVGGAGGYTF. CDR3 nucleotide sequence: TGTGCCAGCAGTAGTGTTGGGGGCGCCGGAGGCTACACCTTC.

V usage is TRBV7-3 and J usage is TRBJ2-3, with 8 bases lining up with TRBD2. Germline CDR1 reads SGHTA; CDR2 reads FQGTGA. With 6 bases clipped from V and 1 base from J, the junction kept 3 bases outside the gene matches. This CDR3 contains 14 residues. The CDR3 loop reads CASSRAGGTDTQYF. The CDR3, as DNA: TGTGCCAGCAGTCGAGCGGGGGGCACAGATACGCAGTATTTT.

The CDR3 loop is CASSARTAPSSYEQYF. For the CDR3, the DNA is TGTGCCAGCAGTGCCCGGACAGCCCCCTCCTCCTACGAGCAGTACTTC. The V gene is TRBV25-1, the J gene TRBJ2-7; D perhaps matches TRBD1 (6 bases). V was cut by 4 bases and J by 0 bases, with 16 bases left in between. This CDR3 comprises 16 residues. Germline values: CDR1 MGHDK, CDR2 SYGVNS.

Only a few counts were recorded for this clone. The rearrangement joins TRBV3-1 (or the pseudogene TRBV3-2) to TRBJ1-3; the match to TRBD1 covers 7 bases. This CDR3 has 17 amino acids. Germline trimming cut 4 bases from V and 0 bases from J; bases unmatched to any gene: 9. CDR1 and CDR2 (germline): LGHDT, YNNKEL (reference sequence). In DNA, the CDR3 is TGTGCCAGCAGCCCTACCGGGACAGTTCGCTCTGGAAACACCATATATTTT. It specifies CASSPTGTVRSGNTIYF.

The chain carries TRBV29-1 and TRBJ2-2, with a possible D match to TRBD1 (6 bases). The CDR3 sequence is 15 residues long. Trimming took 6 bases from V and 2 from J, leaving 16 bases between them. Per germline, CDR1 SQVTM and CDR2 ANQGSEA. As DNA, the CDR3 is TGCAGCGTCGTGACAGGCACTCTTAACACCGGGGAGCTGTTTTTT. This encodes CSVVTGTLNTGELFF.